This T cell receptor (beta chain) was captured in a study of shared clonotypes between healthy human individuals. Study background: Aged 18 to 49, the donors were two women and a few men. Study results and limitations: A small donor pool kept down the genetic and exposure-history diversity that was represented.

When replicate PCRs were run on unsorted PBMC, they used about 300 ng DNA, about 30,000 T cell genomes. Assay used: immunoSEQ multiplex PCR; TCRdb lists only in-frame clones, some missing. The sample includes about half a million clones, 65% to 85% of them seen just once. As for this clone: Its cognate antigen is unknown.

Germline V lookup: CDR1 MGHDK, CDR2 SYGVNS. The ends lost 6 bases at V and 6 bases at J; junction bases unmatched: 7. CDR3 size: 14 residues. J is TRBJ1-5 and V is TRBV25-1, with TRBD1 identical over 8 bases. The sample taken for sequencing was PBMCs. The source is a woman aged 40 to 50 in good health. Some clones in this sample may be carry-over from other donors' samples. This CDR3 is CASRKTGVGQPQHF. CDR3 in DNA: TGTGCCAGCAGAAAGACAGGGGTTGGTCAGCCCCAGCATTTT.